This entry describes one T cell receptor beta chain. This sample is drawn from a study of blood T cell repertoires in COVID-19. The overall study: Both acute and convalescent COVID-19 samples were obtained from the United States, Italy and Spain.

Trimming removed 3 bases from V and 9 bases from J; junction bases left unmatched: 9. The CDR3 extends over 14 amino acids. The germline CDR1 and CDR2 sequences are KGHSH and LQKENI. In the original workflow: Amplifying reference gene primers gave estimates of nucleated cell counts. The protocol was immunoSEQ multiplex PCR, while the TCRdb copy is restricted to in-frame clones and leaves out a portion. The D gene and trimming were derived from the DNA, and the V and J assignments and clone size from that table. The sample includes about 130,000 clones, around 75% of them seen just once. The chain employs TRBV18 and TRBJ2-7; 9 bases line up with TRBD1. This clonotype was obtained from a woman in her 70s with COVID-19, enrolled during active disease. What was sequenced was peripheral blood. The CDR3 protein is CASSPGQGRLTQYF. CDR3 sequence (DNA): TGTGCCAGCTCACCGGGACAGGGAAGGTTGACGCAGTACTTC.